A selection of T cell receptor beta chains follows, all from one sample in a study of blood T cell repertoires in COVID-19. Repertoires were generated with immunoSEQ multiplex PCR, while TCRdb's copy carries only in-frame clones and drops some. Here the sample spans about 310,000 clones, nearly 90% being singletons. Material: peripheral blood. These TCRs come from a woman in her 40s with COVID-19, enrolled during active disease. Each CDR3 is given with its conserved first and last residue. Each record gives: J gene, D gene, V gene, clone size, CDR3 DNA, CDR3 protein. The D gene is left open where the match is weak. Only part of the rows carry a size: once, few, many, or a class if the clone is expanded.

j_gene: TRBJ1-2
d_gene: TRBD1
v_gene: TRBV28
abundance: .
CDR3nt: TGTGCCTCACGCCGAACAGGGGTTGATGGCTACACCTTC
CDR3aa: CASRRTGVDGYTF

j_gene: TRBJ1-5
d_gene: .
v_gene: TRBV28
abundance: .
CDR3nt: TGTGCCAGCAGTTTCGAGGGTGGAGGCAATCAGCCCCAGCATTTT
CDR3aa: CASSFEGGGNQPQHF

j_gene: TRBJ2-3
d_gene: TRBD2
v_gene: TRBV20-1
abundance: .
CDR3nt: TGCAGTGGGCGCGGGGGGGATACGCAGTATTTT
CDR3aa: CSGRGGDTQYF

j_gene: TRBJ2-5
d_gene: TRBD2
v_gene: TRBV6-4
abundance: .
CDR3nt: TGTGCCTTCCGGGGGGGCCGAGAGACCCAGTACTTC
CDR3aa: CAFRGGRETQYF

j_gene: TRBJ2-2
d_gene: .
v_gene: TRBV9
abundance: .
CDR3nt: TGTGCCAGCAGCGTAGAAACGGGGGCCGGGGAGCTGTTTTTT
CDR3aa: CASSVETGAGELFF

j_gene: TRBJ2-7
d_gene: TRBD1
v_gene: TRBV27
abundance: once
CDR3nt: TGTGCCAGCGGGGACAGAGGAAGATACGAGCAGTACTTC
CDR3aa: CASGDRGRYEQYF

j_gene: TRBJ2-1
d_gene: TRBD1
v_gene: TRBV7-9
abundance: .
CDR3nt: TGTGCCAGCAGCTCCTTTGCGGACAGGGGGTTACCCTACAATGAGCAGTTCTTC
CDR3aa: CASSSFADRGLPYNEQFF

j_gene: TRBJ1-1
d_gene: .
v_gene: TRBV7-9
abundance: .
CDR3nt: TGTGCCAGCAGCCCGTCCCGGGCGGGGTCTGAAGCTTTCTTT
CDR3aa: CASSPSRAGSEAFF

j_gene: TRBJ1-1
d_gene: .
v_gene: TRBV7-6
abundance: .
CDR3nt: TGTGCCAGCAGCTTAGTATTGGGGGCTGGGACTGAAGCTTTCTTT
CDR3aa: CASSLVLGAGTEAFF

j_gene: TRBJ1-3
d_gene: .
v_gene: TRBV6-5
abundance: once
CDR3nt: TGTGCCAGCAGTTACGGCACCAACTCTGGAAACACCATATATTTT
CDR3aa: CASSYGTNSGNTIYF

j_gene: TRBJ2-1
d_gene: TRBD2
v_gene: TRBV7-2
abundance: .
CDR3nt: TGTGCCAGCAGCTTAGTAGGTGGGACTAGGGTCTCCTACAATGAGCAGTTCTTC
CDR3aa: CASSLVGGTRVSYNEQFF

j_gene: TRBJ2-2
d_gene: .
v_gene: TRBV5-1
abundance: .
CDR3nt: TGCGCCAGCAGCCTTAACCCAGGGAACACCGGGGAGCTGTTTTTT
CDR3aa: CASSLNPGNTGELFF

j_gene: TRBJ2-3
d_gene: TRBD2
v_gene: TRBV19
abundance: .
CDR3nt: TGTGCCAGTAGTATAGATCGGGAAGCGGGGACAGATACGCAGTATTTT
CDR3aa: CASSIDREAGTDTQYF

j_gene: TRBJ2-3
d_gene: TRBD2
v_gene: TRBV3-1/TRBV3-2
abundance: .
CDR3nt: TGTGCCAGCAGCCCCCGACTAGCAGAGTTTAGCACAGATACGCAGTATTTT
CDR3aa: CASSPRLAEFSTDTQYF

j_gene: TRBJ2-7
d_gene: .
v_gene: TRBV4-3
abundance: .
CDR3nt: TGCGCCAGCAGCCAAGACCAGTTCTACGAGCAGTACTTC
CDR3aa: CASSQDQFYEQYF

j_gene: TRBJ1-1
d_gene: .
v_gene: TRBV2
abundance: .
CDR3nt: TGTGCCAGCAGTGAAACTCGGCAGAGCGACACTGAAGCTTTCTTT
CDR3aa: CASSETRQSDTEAFF

j_gene: TRBJ1-5
d_gene: TRBD1
v_gene: TRBV7-2
abundance: .
CDR3nt: TGTGCCAGCAGCCGGACAGGGAATCAGCCCCAGCATTTT
CDR3aa: CASSRTGNQPQHF

j_gene: TRBJ1-2
d_gene: TRBD1
v_gene: TRBV5-5
abundance: .
CDR3nt: TGTGCCAGCAGCTTACAGGGGGACTATGGCTACACCTTC
CDR3aa: CASSLQGDYGYTF

j_gene: TRBJ1-6
d_gene: .
v_gene: TRBV6-5
abundance: once
CDR3nt: TGTGCCAGCAGTTATTCTAAGGGGATGAATTCACCCCTCCACTTT
CDR3aa: CASSYSKGMNSPLHF

j_gene: TRBJ2-1
d_gene: .
v_gene: TRBV11-2
abundance: few
CDR3nt: TGTGCCAGCAGCTTTGCGACTAGAATGGATGAGCAGTTCTTC
CDR3aa: CASSFATRMDEQFF

j_gene: TRBJ2-1
d_gene: TRBD2
v_gene: TRBV4-3
abundance: .
CDR3nt: TGCGCCAGCAGCCAAGAGGGCGGGGGGGCCCTTTGGGAGCAGTTCTTC
CDR3aa: CASSQEGGGALWEQFF

j_gene: TRBJ2-7
d_gene: .
v_gene: TRBV6-2/TRBV6-3
abundance: .
CDR3nt: TGTGCCAGCAGTTACAGGGCGGGCTTCTCCTACGAGCAGTACTTC
CDR3aa: CASSYRAGFSYEQYF

j_gene: TRBJ1-2
d_gene: TRBD1
v_gene: TRBV6-5
abundance: .
CDR3nt: TGTGCCAGCAGTTACCAGGGGGTACGTGGCTACACCTTC
CDR3aa: CASSYQGVRGYTF

j_gene: TRBJ2-1
d_gene: TRBD1
v_gene: TRBV28
abundance: .
CDR3nt: TGTGCCAGCGGCTCGGGACAGGGGCGAGTCAGAGTCCTCTACAATGAGCAGTTCTTC
CDR3aa: CASGSGQGRVRVLYNEQFF

j_gene: TRBJ1-1
d_gene: TRBD1
v_gene: TRBV19
abundance: once
CDR3nt: TGTGCCACTCAAACAGGGGTCGCAAAAGAAGCTTTCTTT
CDR3aa: CATQTGVAKEAFF

j_gene: TRBJ1-4
d_gene: .
v_gene: TRBV7-2
abundance: .
CDR3nt: TGTGCCAGCAGCCCACCCGGAGGGATTGGTGAAAAACTGTTTTTT
CDR3aa: CASSPPGGIGEKLFF

j_gene: TRBJ2-7
d_gene: .
v_gene: TRBV5-1
abundance: .
CDR3nt: TGCGCCAGCAGCTTAAAAACAGGATTTGGCGAGCAGTACTTC
CDR3aa: CASSLKTGFGEQYF

j_gene: TRBJ1-1
d_gene: .
v_gene: TRBV7-2
abundance: .
CDR3nt: TGTGCCAGCAGTCTGGGGGCCGGCACTGAAGCTTTCTTT
CDR3aa: CASSLGAGTEAFF

j_gene: TRBJ2-3
d_gene: .
v_gene: TRBV7-2
abundance: .
CDR3nt: TGTGCCAGCAGCTTAGCCCGGGACATTTTCACAGATACGCAGTATTTT
CDR3aa: CASSLARDIFTDTQYF

j_gene: TRBJ1-6
d_gene: .
v_gene: TRBV9
abundance: many
CDR3nt: TGTGCCAGCAGCGCCGCCCCTTTTGACATAGGTTCACCCCTCCACTTT
CDR3aa: CASSAAPFDIGSPLHF

j_gene: TRBJ1-6
d_gene: .
v_gene: TRBV14
abundance: .
CDR3nt: TGTGCCAGCAGCCAAGCGATAGTGGGACTTGGAGGTTCACCCCTCCACTTT
CDR3aa: CASSQAIVGLGGSPLHF

j_gene: TRBJ1-5
d_gene: .
v_gene: TRBV7-9
abundance: .
CDR3nt: TGTGCCAGCAGCTTACGAGAGGGTCAGCCCCAGCATTTT
CDR3aa: CASSLREGQPQHF

j_gene: TRBJ1-4
d_gene: .
v_gene: TRBV19
abundance: .
CDR3nt: TGTGCCAGTAGTCCAGCCTGGACAGAGAATGAAAAACTGTTTTTT
CDR3aa: CASSPAWTENEKLFF

j_gene: TRBJ2-3
d_gene: .
v_gene: TRBV5-1
abundance: .
CDR3nt: TGCGCCAGCAGCATCGGACAGGATGGGACTGGCACAGATACGCAGTATTTT
CDR3aa: CASSIGQDGTGTDTQYF

j_gene: TRBJ2-7
d_gene: .
v_gene: TRBV7-9
abundance: .
CDR3nt: TGTGCCAGCAGCACTGGGCGCGGGACCGCCTACGAGCAGTACTTC
CDR3aa: CASSTGRGTAYEQYF

j_gene: TRBJ1-1
d_gene: .
v_gene: TRBV28
abundance: .
CDR3nt: TGTGCCAGCAGTCCGCCGACGGCCGGGGTTCAAGCTTTCTTT
CDR3aa: CASSPPTAGVQAFF

j_gene: TRBJ1-3
d_gene: TRBD1
v_gene: TRBV5-1
abundance: .
CDR3nt: TGCGCCAGCAGCCAATACAGGGGGCTTGGAAACACCATATATTTT
CDR3aa: CASSQYRGLGNTIYF

j_gene: TRBJ1-1
d_gene: .
v_gene: TRBV9
abundance: .
CDR3nt: TGTGCCAGCAGCGCCCCCCAGGGTGCGGTAACTGAAGCTTTCTTT
CDR3aa: CASSAPQGAVTEAFF

j_gene: TRBJ2-5
d_gene: .
v_gene: TRBV9
abundance: .
CDR3nt: TGTGCCAGCAGCGTAGTAGGCAGGGAAGTAGAGACCCAGTACTTC
CDR3aa: CASSVVGREVETQYF

j_gene: TRBJ2-3
d_gene: .
v_gene: TRBV18
abundance: .
CDR3nt: TGTGCCAGCTCACCCTTCACAGATACGCAGTATTTT
CDR3aa: CASSPFTDTQYF

j_gene: TRBJ2-2
d_gene: .
v_gene: TRBV6-5
abundance: .
CDR3nt: TGTGCCAGCAGCCGACAGGCCTCGAACACCGGGGAGCTGTTTTTT
CDR3aa: CASSRQASNTGELFF

j_gene: TRBJ2-7
d_gene: .
v_gene: TRBV5-1
abundance: .
CDR3nt: TGCGCCAGCAGCTCCAGGGCTACCTTTGTTTACGAGCAGTACTTC
CDR3aa: CASSSRATFVYEQYF

j_gene: TRBJ1-1
d_gene: .
v_gene: TRBV5-1
abundance: .
CDR3nt: TGCGCCAGCAGTCCGAACAGGCTAATGAACACTGAAGCTTTCTTT
CDR3aa: CASSPNRLMNTEAFF

j_gene: TRBJ2-3
d_gene: TRBD2
v_gene: TRBV6-5
abundance: .
CDR3nt: TGTGCCAGCACCCCAAGGCTAGCGGTCAGAGATACGCAGTATTTT
CDR3aa: CASTPRLAVRDTQYF

j_gene: TRBJ1-1
d_gene: .
v_gene: TRBV5-1
abundance: .
CDR3nt: TGCGCCAGCAAGGAAGAGGTTAAGACTGAAGCTTTCTTT
CDR3aa: CASKEEVKTEAFF

j_gene: TRBJ1-2
d_gene: .
v_gene: TRBV30
abundance: .
CDR3nt: TGTGCCTGGAAGATTCTGGACAGACAATATGGCTACACCTTC
CDR3aa: CAWKILDRQYGYTF

j_gene: TRBJ2-7
d_gene: TRBD2
v_gene: TRBV20-1
abundance: .
CDR3nt: TGCAGTGCTAGTGTTACTAGCGGCTACGAGCAGTACTTC
CDR3aa: CSASVTSGYEQYF

j_gene: TRBJ1-4
d_gene: .
v_gene: TRBV29-1
abundance: once
CDR3nt: TGCAGCGCCTTGTTAACGGTCGGTGAAAAACTGTTTTTT
CDR3aa: CSALLTVGEKLFF

j_gene: TRBJ2-2
d_gene: TRBD1
v_gene: TRBV18
abundance: .
CDR3nt: TGTGCCAGCTCACCACGGACAGGGGTGGACACCGGGGAGCTGTTTTTT
CDR3aa: CASSPRTGVDTGELFF

j_gene: TRBJ1-1
d_gene: .
v_gene: TRBV5-1
abundance: .
CDR3nt: TGCGCCAGCAGCTTGGTAGGGCAGGGCACTGAAGCTTTCTTT
CDR3aa: CASSLVGQGTEAFF

j_gene: TRBJ2-7
d_gene: .
v_gene: TRBV28
abundance: .
CDR3nt: TGTGCCAGCAGTTTATTCGCCAGATCCTACGAGCAGTACTTC
CDR3aa: CASSLFARSYEQYF

j_gene: TRBJ2-2
d_gene: .
v_gene: TRBV5-1
abundance: .
CDR3nt: TGCGCCAGCAGCTTGGGGGGCGGCTACGGCGGGGAGCTGTTTTTT
CDR3aa: CASSLGGGYGGELFF

j_gene: TRBJ1-1
d_gene: .
v_gene: TRBV5-1
abundance: .
CDR3nt: TGCGCCAGCAGCTTGGCGGCACAGAGCACTGAAGCTTTCTTT
CDR3aa: CASSLAAQSTEAFF

j_gene: TRBJ2-7
d_gene: TRBD2
v_gene: TRBV6-1
abundance: .
CDR3nt: TGTGCCAGCAGTGAACGGGCTAGCGGACCCTACGAGCAGTACTTC
CDR3aa: CASSERASGPYEQYF

j_gene: TRBJ1-1
d_gene: .
v_gene: TRBV27
abundance: .
CDR3nt: TGTGCCAGCAGTTCCAGGATTTACACTGAAGCTTTCTTT
CDR3aa: CASSSRIYTEAFF

j_gene: TRBJ1-2
d_gene: TRBD1
v_gene: TRBV18
abundance: .
CDR3nt: TGTGCCAGCTCACCACCCCGGACAGGGATTAACTATGGCTACACCTTC
CDR3aa: CASSPPRTGINYGYTF

j_gene: TRBJ1-2
d_gene: TRBD1
v_gene: TRBV28
abundance: .
CDR3nt: TGTGCCAGCACCCAACAGGGGGCACAAGCTAACTATGGCTACACCTTC
CDR3aa: CASTQQGAQANYGYTF

j_gene: TRBJ2-3
d_gene: TRBD2
v_gene: TRBV10-3
abundance: .
CDR3nt: TGTGCCATCAGTGGACTTACCCAGACTAGCCAAGACACAGATACGCAGTATTTT
CDR3aa: CAISGLTQTSQDTDTQYF